These 13 T cell receptor beta chains came from one sample sequenced in a study of T cells in Graves' hyperthyroidism and ophthalmopathy (dated by TCRdb to between 2018 and 2021). Libraries were made using multiplex PCR. The data were produced on an Illumina HiSeq 2000. The TCR beta CDR3 regions were amplified from RNA transcripts. For the first round of RT-PCR on the TCR CDR3, the HTBI primer set was used together with the Qiagen OneStep RT-PCR kit. TCRdb reran the public reads through fastp at Q25 and MiXCR, keeping productive beta chains. Identical CDR3 protein sequences are pooled into one entry, listed with their most common genes and DNA. The sample profile shows roughly 380,000 distinct CDR3 sequences; roughly 13% of them were found once. The ten largest clones take up about 4.9% of the sample. Sequencing input: blood. The source is a woman aged 18 to 35 with Graves' hyperthyroidism.

This clonotype occurred many times. The V and J genes are TRBV6-6 and TRBJ1-2; TRBD1 matches 7 bases. The CDR3 consists of 14 residues. V was pared by 0 bases and J by 4 bases, with 2 bases of the junction left unmatched. Germline assignment: CDR1 MNHNY and CDR2 SVGAGI (reference sequence). CDR3 DNA: TGTGCCAGCAGTTACTCATGGGACAGCTATGGCTACACCTTC. Translation gives CASSYSWDSYGYTF.

This clonotype was counted a few times. The chain couples TRBV7-6 to TRBJ2-2; D is unclear. Trimming left V 0 bases short and J 3 bases short, with 5 bases between. The CDR3 spans 14 residues. Per the germline V gene, CDR1 is SGHVS and CDR2 is FNYEAQ. The CDR3 loop reads CASSLASDTGELFF. The DNA for the CDR3 is TGTGCCAGCAGCTTAGCATCAGACACCGGGGAGCTGTTTTTT.

This clonotype was found many times. The rearrangement joins TRBV30 to TRBJ1-1; D gene unclear. Germline V CDR1 and CDR2: GTSNPN, SVGIG (reference sequence). V dropped 5 bases and J dropped 2 bases, with 9 bases sitting between them. The CDR3 runs to 12 residues. CDR3: CAWSHGNTEAFF. Here the CDR3 DNA reads TGTGCCTGGTCACATGGCAACACTGAAGCTTTCTTT.

This clonotype has more than one count but fewer than ten. The chain couples TRBV4-1 to TRBJ2-3; D ambiguous. The CDR3 has 14 amino acids. Per germline, CDR1 MGHRA and CDR2 YSYEKL. Trimming cost V 0 bases and J 2 bases, with 6 bases left between them. In nucleotides, the CDR3 is TGCGCCAGCAGCCAAGATCCGGCCACAGATACGCAGTATTTT. This encodes CASSQDPATDTQYF.

This clonotype has more than one count but fewer than ten. The J gene is TRBJ2-7, the V gene TRBV3-1; TRBD2 aligns across 8 bases. V gave up 1 base and J gave up 2 bases; unmatched junction bases: 10. The length of the CDR3 is 17 residues. Germline CDR1 reads LGHDT; CDR2 reads YNNKEL (reference sequence). CDR3 in amino acids: CASSQGPGAGVPYEQYF. In nucleotides, the CDR3 is TGTGCCAGCAGCCAAGGCCCGGGAGCGGGAGTTCCCTACGAGCAGTACTTC.

This clonotype was detected many times. The chain combines TRBV28 with TRBJ1-1; TRBD1 might be the D (6 bases). This CDR3 has 17 amino acids. Deletions cut 0 bases from V and 5 bases from J, with 19 bases between. Looked up from germline, CDR1 is MDHEN and CDR2 is SYDVKM. The CDR3 sequence: CASSLWAGEWGGTEAFF. DNA for the CDR3: TGTGCCAGCAGTTTATGGGCAGGGGAGTGGGGGGGGACTGAAGCTTTCTTT.

This clonotype was counted at least ten times. The chain has TRBV6-1 and TRBJ2-7; the D call may be TRBD1 or TRBD2 (6 bases each). Per the germline V gene, CDR1 is MNHNS and CDR2 is SASEGT. The CDR3 loop spans 13 amino acids. Between the trimmed V and J ends, which lost 6 bases and 4 bases, there was a span of 13 bases. This CDR3 reads CASRRGEKYEQYF. The CDR3 DNA reads TGTGCCAGCAGGAGGGGGGAAAAATACGAGCAGTACTTC.

The sample holds a few counts of this clonotype. The V call is TRBV28, the J call TRBJ1-2; D gene uncertain. Trimming stripped 10 bases from V and 2 bases from J, with 11 bases between. There are 12 residues in the CDR3. From germline, CDR1 is MDHEN and CDR2 SYDVKM. CDR3 sequence: CATLPGNYGYTF. The CDR3 DNA sequence: TGTGCCACCTTACCGGGGAACTATGGCTACACCTTC.

This clonotype has at least ten counts. The chain links TRBV12-3 or TRBV12-4 to TRBJ1-5; 8 nucleotides match TRBD1. V was clipped by 7 bases and J by 4 bases; unmatched bases: 3. CDR3 size: 13 residues. The CDR3, as DNA: TGTGCCAGCACCCAGGGGGCAAATCAGCCCCAGCATTTT. This sequence encodes CASTQGANQPQHF.

V and J are TRBV6-2 or TRBV6-3 and TRBJ1-3, with unresolved D. The V and J ends lost 6 bases and 6 bases respectively, with 12 bases between them. Germline values: CDR1 MNHEY, CDR2 SVGEGT. CDR3 size: 13 residues. The CDR3 sequence is CASSADAQNTIYF. CDR3 bases: TGTGCCAGCAGCGCCGACGCTCAAAACACCATATATTTT.

This clonotype was seen at least ten times. The chain links TRBV12-3 or TRBV12-4 to TRBJ1-2, with D maybe TRBD1 (5 bases). Trimming took 5 bases from V and 4 from J, leaving 17 bases between them. CDR3 length: 15 residues. As DNA, the CDR3 is TGTGCCAGCAGTCCCAGAACCGGGACGGGCTATGGCTACACCTTC. Translation: CASSPRTGTGYGYTF.

A few counts support this clonotype. This rearrangement joins TRBV5-1 to TRBJ2-7; 7 bases agree with TRBD2. Germline trimming cut 4 bases from V and 0 bases from J; bases unmatched to any gene: 10. The CDR3 covers 16 residues. Looked up from germline, CDR1 is SGHRS and CDR2 is YFSETQ. DNA for the CDR3: TGCGCCAGCAGCCCAATCTTAGCGGGCCACTCCTACGAGCAGTACTTC. It encodes CASSPILAGHSYEQYF. The whole variable domain, filled in from reference TRBV5-1 and TRBJ2-7, reads KAGVTQTPRYLIKTRGQQVTLSCSPISGHRSVSWYQQTPGQGLQFLFEYFSETQRNKGNFPGRFSGRQFSNSRSEMNVSTLELGDSALYLCASSPILAGHSYEQYFGPGTRLTVT.

This clonotype has ten or more counts. The rearrangement uses TRBV11-2 and TRBJ2-5; D not resolved. This CDR3 has 13 amino acids. The ends were cut back, 5 bases at V and 1 base at J, with 8 bases in the middle. Germline CDR1 SGHAT, CDR2 FQNNGV. CDR3 coding DNA: TGTGCCAGCAGCCATTACACCCAAGAGACCCAGTACTTC. This codes for CASSHYTQETQYF.